The 23 T cell receptor beta chains given below trace back to one sample, sequenced in a study of CD8 T cells in ankylosing spondylitis. TCRdb analysed the 5' RACE reads with MiXCR anew, one entry per CDR3 protein. The data contain roughly 230,000 distinct CDR3 sequences, roughly 8.2% of them singletons. Input material: blood, either unsorted or a sorted T cell fraction (not recorded which). These receptor sequences come from a female donor with ankylosing spondylitis or in good health (not recorded which).

Worth noting for this clonotype: This sequence may be a read error, since a much larger clone differs from it by one base. This chain uses TRBV7-2 with TRBJ2-7, with D tentatively TRBD1 (5 bases). Germline-derived CDR1 and CDR2 are SGHTA and FQGNSA. Trimming removed 6 bases from V and 0 bases from J, with 12 bases in between. CDR3 size: 14 residues. Written as DNA, the CDR3 is TGTGCCAGCAGACGTGGACACTTCTCCTACGAGCAGTACTTC. Amino acids: CASRRGHFSYEQYF.

This clonotype was seen repeatedly, ten times or more. The chain carries TRBV12-3 or TRBV12-4 and TRBJ2-7, with D perhaps assigned TRBD1 or TRBD2 (6 bases each). The V and J ends lost 6 bases and 6 bases respectively, with 15 bases between them. The CDR3 has 13 amino acids. CDR3 sequence: CASSLNGGSEQYF. The CDR3 DNA follows: TGTGCCAGCAGCCTTAACGGGGGCTCCGAGCAGTACTTC.

The gene calls are TRBV20-1 and TRBJ2-7; D unclear. The CDR3 is made up of 12 amino acids. V was shortened by 3 bases and J by 2 bases, with 8 bases between the two germline ends. Germline V CDR1 and CDR2: DFQATT, SNEGSKA (reference sequence). The CDR3 nucleotides are TGCAGTGCTAGGCACGACGCCTACGAGCAGTACTTC. Its translation: CSARHDAYEQYF.

This clonotype was seen only a few times. This rearrangement joins TRBV7-9 to TRBJ2-1; 13 bases fit TRBD2. The CDR3 runs 16 residues. Germline V gene lookup returns CDR1 SEHNR and CDR2 FQNEAQ (reference sequence). J lost 5 bases, V lost 5 bases, and 6 bases had no gene match. In DNA form, the CDR3 reads TGTGCCAGCAGCCCAGGACTAGCGGGAGTAAACAATGAGCAGTTCTTC. This encodes CASSPGLAGVNNEQFF.

This clonotype has ten or more counts. The chain combines TRBV27 with TRBJ2-2, with a weak D call TRBD1 (6 bases). The germline gives CDR1 MNHEY, CDR2 SMNVEV (reference sequence). This CDR3 is 15 amino acids long. The V end lost 5 bases, the J end lost 2 bases, and 12 bases lay between the germline ends. CDR3 DNA: TGTGCCAGCAGTCAGACAGGAATTAACACCGGGGAGCTGTTTTTT. This translates into CASSQTGINTGELFF.

This clonotype has a count of ten or more. V and J are TRBV29-1 and TRBJ1-2; no clear D gene. CDR3 length: 12 amino acids. The V end was cut by 1 base, the J end by 4 bases, with 7 bases between. Germline V gene data show CDR1 as SQVTM and CDR2 as ANQGSEA. The CDR3 DNA follows: TGCAGCGTTGAAGGAGATGGCTATGGCTACACCTTC. The encoded protein is CSVEGDGYGYTF.

There are many counts of this clonotype. CDR3 loop: CATSDSPGTSPSLDEQYF. Here the CDR3 DNA reads TGTGCCACCAGTGATTCCCCCGGGACTAGTCCATCGCTGGACGAGCAGTACTTC. V usage is TRBV24-1 and J usage is TRBJ2-7, with 8 positions matching TRBD2. The germline CDR1 and CDR2 sequences are KGHDR and SFDVKD. This CDR3 region has 18 residues. Trimming at V came to 2 bases and at J to 5 bases, leaving 16 bases not matched to a gene.

This clonotype was counted at least ten times. The J gene is TRBJ1-2, the V gene TRBV5-4; D unclear. Germline loops: CDR1 SGHNT, CDR2 YYREEE (reference sequence). The CDR3 extends over 15 amino acids. The V end was cut by 7 bases, the J end by 2 bases, with 18 bases between. The CDR3 nucleotides are TGTGCCAGCGGCCCAAGTCCCGCCCCCAACTATGGCTACACCTTC. Its protein product is CASGPSPAPNYGYTF.

This clonotype was counted at least ten times. The rearrangement joins TRBV7-2 to TRBJ2-5; D is perhaps TRBD2 (5 bases). The CDR3 consists of 14 residues. Trimming took off 5 bases at V and 5 bases at J, with 15 bases between the two ends. Germline assignment: CDR1 SGHTA and CDR2 FQGNSA. DNA for the CDR3: TGTGCCAGCAGCCAGGACGGGGTAGGGGAGACCCAGTACTTC. Protein: CASSQDGVGETQYF.

This clonotype was counted ten times or more. V usage is TRBV25-1 and J usage is TRBJ2-2, with no clear D. The CDR3 is 15 amino acids. Germline V gene sequence: CDR1 MGHDK, CDR2 SYGVNS. Trimming removed 5 bases from V and 2 bases from J, with 12 bases in between. CDR3 protein: CASSLADFNTGELFF. CDR3 in DNA: TGTGCCAGCAGTTTGGCAGACTTTAACACCGGGGAGCTGTTTTTT. Supplemented by reference TRBV25-1 and TRBJ2-2, the full variable domain reads EADIYQTPRYLVIGTGKKITLECSQTMGHDKMYWYQQDPGMELHLIHYSYGVNSTEKGDLSSESTVSRIRTEHFPLTLESARPSHTSQYLCASSLADFNTGELFFGEGSRLTVL.

This chain uses TRBV7-2 with TRBJ1-1, with D possibly TRBD1 on 5 matching bases. Trimming left V 3 bases short and J 2 bases short, with 10 bases between. Germline values: CDR1 SGHTA, CDR2 FQGNSA. This CDR3 is built from 14 residues. The CDR3 coding sequence is TGTGCCAGCAGCTTCCCAGGGACTAACACTGAAGCTTTCTTT. It encodes CASSFPGTNTEAFF.

This clonotype was seen ten or more times. This chain connects TRBV6-2 or TRBV6-3 to TRBJ1-5, with 12 bases matching TRBD1. Trimming at V came to 5 bases and at J to 7 bases, leaving 15 bases not matched to a gene. In germline, CDR1 is MNHEY, CDR2 SVGEGT. This CDR3 is built from 18 residues. CDR3 loop: CASSPRGPGTGGVQPQHF. CDR3 sequence (DNA): TGTGCCAGCAGTCCTAGAGGACCCGGGACAGGGGGCGTGCAGCCCCAGCATTTT.

This clonotype has ten or more counts. The V and J genes are TRBV4-1 and TRBJ1-1, with D unclear. Trimming shortened V by 1 base and J by 3 bases, and 12 bases separated the two germline ends. This CDR3 has 15 residues. CDR1 MGHRA and CDR2 YSYEKL come from the germline V gene. This CDR3 is CASSQGSRGYTEAFF. In nucleotides, the CDR3 is TGCGCCAGCAGCCAAGGATCCAGAGGGTACACTGAAGCTTTCTTT.

Many counts were recorded for this clonotype. V and J are TRBV9 and TRBJ2-1; a weak D match, TRBD2 (6 bases). Germline-derived CDR1 and CDR2 are SGDLS and YYNGEE. This CDR3 has 12 amino acids. Trimming took off 0 bases at V and 13 bases at J, with 11 bases between the two ends. DNA of the CDR3: TGTGCCAGCAGCGTAGGGTCCGGGAGTCAGTTCTTC. Its translation is CASSVGSGSQFF.

This clonotype was observed many times. The chain joins TRBV6-2 or TRBV6-3 to TRBJ2-2; D is unresolved. The ends were cut back, 2 bases at V and 7 bases at J, with 11 bases in the middle. The CDR3 extends over 14 amino acids. Germline V gives CDR1 MNHEY, CDR2 SVGEGT. This CDR3 reads CASSYELRFGELFF. DNA of the CDR3: TGTGCCAGCAGTTACGAACTCCGATTCGGGGAGCTGTTTTTT.

At least ten counts were recorded for this clonotype. The chain couples TRBV3-1 to TRBJ2-3; D ambiguous. The CDR3 is made up of 14 amino acids. Germline CDR1 is LGHDT and CDR2 is YNNKEL (reference sequence). V shed 1 base and J shed 5 bases, with 10 bases lying between them. The CDR3 nucleotides read TGTGCCAGCAGCCAAGGAACTATGGTAGATACGCAGTATTTT. The encoded protein is CASSQGTMVDTQYF.

Worth noting for this clonotype: A single base separates this from a much larger clone, so it may be a read error. The chain combines TRBV15 with TRBJ2-7; tentative D call: TRBD2 (6 bases). The germline gives CDR1 LNHNV, CDR2 YYDKDF (reference sequence). The CDR3 runs 15 residues. The CDR3 DNA reads TGTGCCACCAGCAGAGATGGGGGGTCCCTTAAAGAGCAGAACTTC. Its translation is CATSRDGGSLKEQNF.

This clonotype was seen more than once but under ten times. The rearrangement links TRBV11-3 to TRBJ2-1; D remains unclear. V was shortened by 1 base and J by 4 bases, with 8 bases between the two germline ends. CDR1 is SGHNT, CDR2 YENEEA, per germline. The CDR3 loop spans 14 amino acids. CDR3 sequence (DNA): TGTGCCAGCAGCTTAGGGGTCCTATACAATGAGCAGTTCTTC. Protein sequence: CASSLGVLYNEQFF.

There are many counts of this clonotype. V gene TRBV2 combines with J gene TRBJ2-5; a possible D gene is TRBD1 (5 bases). From germline, CDR1 is SNHLY and CDR2 FYNNEI. The length of the CDR3 is 13 residues. Deletions cut 3 bases from V and 5 bases from J, with 10 bases between. This chain's CDR3 is CASSDAGRETQYF. DNA of the CDR3: TGTGCCAGCAGTGACGCAGGGCGGGAGACCCAGTACTTC. Drawing the rest from reference TRBV2 and TRBJ2-5, the complete variable domain is EPEVTQTPSHQVTQMGQEVILRCVPISNHLYFYWYRQILGQKVEFLVSFYNNEISEKSEIFDDQFSVERPDGSNFTLKIRSTKLEDSAMYFCASSDAGRETQYFGPGTRLLVL.

This clonotype has a count of ten or more. This sequence joins TRBV7-8 and TRBJ1-2; D unresolved. Germline CDR1 and CDR2: SGHVS and FQNEAQ. CDR3 length: 12 residues. Between the trimmed V and J ends, which lost 3 bases and 7 bases, there was a span of 9 bases. The CDR3 sequence: CASSFPRAGYTF. DNA for the CDR3: TGTGCCAGCAGCTTTCCCCGGGCTGGCTACACCTTC.

This clonotype was seen ten or more times. The chain employs TRBV6-5 and TRBJ2-7; D is undetermined. V lost 2 bases, J lost 3 bases, and 8 bases lay in between. The CDR3 consists of 13 residues. Germline assignment: CDR1 MNHEY and CDR2 SVGAGI. As DNA, the CDR3 is TGTGCCAGCAGTTACCTTCCGAGCTACGAGCAGTACTTC. Translating gives CASSYLPSYEQYF.

Ten or more counts support this clonotype. The chain joins TRBV29-1 to TRBJ2-5; weak D call: TRBD2 (5 bases). Trimming removed 3 bases from V and 7 bases from J, with 9 bases in between. In germline, CDR1 is SQVTM, CDR2 ANQGSEA. The CDR3 contains 11 residues. The CDR3 nucleotides read TGCAGCGTTGACGAGGGATCGACCCAGTACTTC. This translates into CSVDEGSTQYF.

This clonotype was counted many times. V and J are TRBV30 and TRBJ1-1; D gene uncertain. Trimming shortened V by 3 bases and J by 7 bases, and 18 bases separated the two germline ends. The CDR3 contains 14 residues. Germline loops: CDR1 GTSNPN, CDR2 SVGIG (reference sequence). The CDR3 is CAWSPRRATGEAFF. CDR3 DNA: TGTGCCTGGAGCCCTAGGAGGGCAACTGGTGAAGCTTTCTTT.